This is a list of T cell receptor beta chains from one sample in a study of blood T cell repertoires in COVID-19. TCRdb's copy holds only in-frame clones and misses some; the assay was immunoSEQ multiplex PCR. Of some 250,000 clones in the sample, roughly 84% were seen once. Material for sequencing was peripheral blood. All receptors come from a man in his sixties with acute or convalescent COVID-19. Both conserved end residues are part of each CDR3.

V: TRBV2
CDR3: CASSDMTRGSPLHF

V: TRBV7-9
CDR3: CASSLAGGDQPQYF

V: TRBV10-3
CDR3: CAISEPRLAETQYF

V: TRBV7-6
CDR3: CASSPSVSGNYNEQFF

V: TRBV24-1
CDR3: CATSDSATSGVYNEQFF

V: TRBV28
CDR3: CASSYLTHGGGSYGYTF

V: TRBV19
CDR3: CASNNLGQYTGELFF

V: TRBV9
CDR3: CASSVGVWGVGTGNTIYF

V: TRBV5-4
CDR3: CASSSGLAGVSSYNEQFF

V: TRBV6-2/TRBV6-3
CDR3: CASSYSDVESSYNEQFF

V: TRBV5-4
CDR3: CASSQPGRGGETQYF

V: TRBV9
CDR3: CASSNRQGSGSYNEQFF

V: TRBV28
CDR3: CASSLGAGSNQPQHF

V: TRBV5-1
CDR3: CASQLTSSGSYEQYF

V: TRBV11-2
CDR3: CASSTGTRSSYEQYF

V: TRBV18
CDR3: CASSPLALRDTEAFF